This T cell receptor (beta chain) was profiled in a study of vaccination and CD4 T cells after COVID-19. The Oncomine TCR Beta short-read assay sequenced DNA from cultured CD4+ T cells. TCRdb re-called the PCR reads through MiXCR, storing one row per CDR3 protein. The table includes around 12,000 distinct CDR3 sequences, 70% to 85% detected once. This CDR3 comprises 15 residues. Germline loops: CDR1 KGHDR, CDR2 SFDVKD. V gave up 3 bases and J gave up 1 base; unmatched junction bases: 3. The treatment was: approximately 10-day PBMC culture with coronavirus spike peptide pools or control peptides (ViraFEST assay). For this clonotype: Its antigen remains unknown.

This clonotype was obtained from a human donor who had recovered from COVID-19. This chain uses TRBV24-1 with TRBJ2-5; 8 nucleotides line up with TRBD2. The sequenced sample consisted of CD4+ T cells from blood, cultured in vitro. For the CDR3, the DNA is TGTGCCACCAGTGATCCGACTAGCGCCCAAGAGACCCAGTACTTC. Translated, it gives CATSDPTSAQETQYF.